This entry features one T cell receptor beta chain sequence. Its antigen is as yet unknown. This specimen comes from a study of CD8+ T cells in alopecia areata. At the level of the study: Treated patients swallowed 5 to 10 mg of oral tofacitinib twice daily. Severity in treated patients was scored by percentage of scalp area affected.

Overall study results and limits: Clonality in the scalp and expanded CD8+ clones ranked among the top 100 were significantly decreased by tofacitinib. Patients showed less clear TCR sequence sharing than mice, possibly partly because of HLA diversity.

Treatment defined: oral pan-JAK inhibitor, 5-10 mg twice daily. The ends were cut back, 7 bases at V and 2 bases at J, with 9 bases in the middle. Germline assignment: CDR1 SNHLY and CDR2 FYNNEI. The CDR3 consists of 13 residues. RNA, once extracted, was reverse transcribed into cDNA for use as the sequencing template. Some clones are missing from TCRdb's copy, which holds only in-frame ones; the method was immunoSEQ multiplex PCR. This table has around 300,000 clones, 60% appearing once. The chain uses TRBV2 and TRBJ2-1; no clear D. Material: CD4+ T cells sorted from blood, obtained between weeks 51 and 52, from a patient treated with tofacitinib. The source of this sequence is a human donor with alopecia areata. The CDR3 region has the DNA TGTGCCAGCATTGAGGCCACCTACAATGAGCAGTTCTTC. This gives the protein CASIEATYNEQFF.